Listed below are T cell receptor beta chains from one sample, sequenced in a study of cytomegalovirus exposure and HLA in healthy donors. TCRdb's table, derived via immunoSEQ multiplex PCR, lists solely in-frame clones and lacks some. The table has about 160,000 clones, about 75% seen once. Sequenced material: PBMCs. The receptors here all came from a woman between 45 and 60 years old in good health and CMV-seropositive. CDR3s include the opening cysteine and the closing phenylalanine or tryptophan. D genes are given only for firm matches. Expanded clones are given a class, and other clones once, few, many or no size at all.

clone size,J gene,D gene,V gene,CDR3 protein,CDR3 DNA
-,TRBJ1-1,-,TRBV9,CASSGNSEAFF,TGTGCCAGCAGCGGGAACAGCGAAGCTTTCTTT
-,TRBJ2-5,TRBD1,TRBV5-6,CASSLDGTGAKETQYF,TGTGCCAGCAGCTTGGACGGGACAGGGGCCAAAGAGACCCAGTACTTC
-,TRBJ2-1,TRBD2,TRBV5-1,CASSNLAGGGGEQFF,TGCGCCAGCAGCAACCTAGCGGGGGGCGGCGGTGAGCAGTTCTTC
many,TRBJ2-7,-,TRBV6-5,CASSYYTMGYEQYF,TGTGCCAGCAGTTACTACACTATGGGTTACGAGCAGTACTTC
-,TRBJ2-7,TRBD2,TRBV15,CATSRGGLAGGIAYEQYF,TGTGCCACCAGCAGAGGCGGACTAGCGGGGGGTATTGCCTACGAGCAGTACTTC
-,TRBJ2-7,-,TRBV21-1,CASSPRPNRGPYEQYF,TGTGCCAGCAGCCCAAGGCCTAACAGGGGCCCCTACGAGCAGTACTTC
-,TRBJ2-3,TRBD2,TRBV7-2,CASSLLASGDTDTQYF,TGTGCCAGCAGCTTACTAGCCAGCGGGGACACAGATACGCAGTATTTT
-,TRBJ2-7,TRBD2,TRBV11-2,CASSKKPGLAGIEQYF,TGTGCCAGCAGTAAGAAGCCGGGACTAGCGGGGATCGAGCAGTACTTC
-,TRBJ2-5,TRBD2,TRBV6-1,CASSEARGGVRETQYF,TGTGCCAGCAGTGAAGCGCGGGGGGGCGTTCGAGAGACCCAGTACTTC
-,TRBJ2-7,TRBD2,TRBV6-5,CASSSSGGPTYEQYF,TGTGCCAGCAGTTCAAGCGGGGGACCCACGTACGAGCAGTACTTC
-,TRBJ2-2,TRBD1,TRBV4-1,CASSYGTGETGELFF,TGCGCCAGCAGCTACGGGACAGGGGAGACCGGGGAGCTGTTTTTT
-,TRBJ2-4,-,TRBV6-1,CASSDPVRNIQYF,TGTGCCAGCAGTGACCCGGTCCGCAACATTCAGTACTTC
-,TRBJ2-7,-,TRBV28,CASRDRYEQYF,TGTGCCAGCAGAGACAGATACGAGCAGTACTTC
-,TRBJ2-3,-,TRBV6-4,CASSADWGTDTQYF,TGTGCCAGCAGTGCCGACTGGGGCACAGATACGCAGTATTTT
-,TRBJ1-1,-,TRBV5-1,CASSLGTANTEAFF,TGCGCCAGCAGCTTGGGGACAGCGAACACTGAAGCTTTCTTT
-,TRBJ2-7,-,TRBV4-1,CASSQEESDSSYEQYF,TGCGCCAGCAGCCAAGAGGAGTCTGACAGCTCCTACGAGCAGTACTTC
-,TRBJ1-2,-,TRBV7-9,CASSLAGAPIDGYTF,TGTGCCAGCAGCTTAGCGGGGGCGCCAATAGATGGCTACACCTTC
once,TRBJ2-1,-,TRBV5-1,CASSPIQGEGEQFF,TGCGCCAGCAGCCCTATACAGGGAGAGGGTGAGCAGTTCTTC
-,TRBJ2-2,-,TRBV9,CASSVVTVPNTGELFF,TGTGCCAGCAGCGTAGTAACAGTCCCCAACACCGGGGAGCTGTTTTTT
-,TRBJ1-6,TRBD1,TRBV4-2,CASSQVGQGDSPLHF,TGTGCCAGCAGCCAAGTCGGACAGGGTGATTCACCCCTCCACTTT
-,TRBJ2-3,TRBD2,TRBV4-1,CASSQASGGRDTQYF,TGCGCCAGCAGCCAAGCCAGCGGGGGGCGAGATACGCAGTATTTT
-,TRBJ1-1,-,TRBV5-1,CASRELRTRGTEAFF,TGCGCCAGCAGAGAACTCAGAACGAGAGGCACTGAAGCTTTCTTT
-,TRBJ1-1,TRBD1,TRBV9,CASSNDRGGTEAFF,TGTGCCAGCAGCAACGACAGGGGAGGGACTGAAGCTTTCTTT
-,TRBJ1-2,-,TRBV29-1,CSVEASNYGYTF,TGCAGCGTTGAAGCCTCTAACTATGGCTACACCTTC
-,TRBJ1-1,TRBD1,TRBV14,CASSHHPRDRGWWTEAFF,TGTGCCAGCAGCCACCATCCACGGGACAGGGGATGGTGGACTGAAGCTTTCTTT
-,TRBJ1-2,TRBD1,TRBV5-1,CASSLRGQGDGYTF,TGCGCCAGCAGCCTCCGGGGACAGGGAGACGGCTACACCTTC
-,TRBJ1-5,TRBD1,TRBV29-1,CSGRDRGPDSNQPQHF,TGCAGCGGCCGGGACAGGGGGCCAGATAGCAATCAGCCCCAGCATTTT
-,TRBJ2-7,TRBD2,TRBV5-4,CASSLGGAGNYEQYF,TGTGCCAGCAGCCTCGGGGGGGCGGGAAACTACGAGCAGTACTTC
-,TRBJ1-3,TRBD1,TRBV9,CASSVGDRASSGNTIYF,TGTGCCAGCAGCGTAGGAGACAGGGCGAGCTCTGGAAACACCATATATTTT
-,TRBJ2-3,TRBD2,TRBV5-1,CASSTGLAGATDTQYF,TGCGCCAGCAGCACGGGACTAGCGGGGGCCACAGATACGCAGTATTTT
-,TRBJ1-2,-,TRBV10-3,CAISAGSRGDYGYTF,TGTGCCATCAGTGCCGGGTCTCGGGGGGACTATGGCTACACCTTC
-,TRBJ2-7,TRBD2,TRBV5-1,CASSLVLLAGGREMYEQYF,TGCGCCAGCAGCTTGGTTTTACTGGCGGGGGGGCGGGAGATGTACGAGCAGTACTTC
-,TRBJ2-7,TRBD1,TRBV5-1,CASSVGTGNYEQYF,TGCGCCAGCAGCGTCGGGACAGGGAACTACGAGCAGTACTTC
once,TRBJ2-7,-,TRBV30,CAWSPTQTPRGSSYEQYF,TGTGCCTGGAGTCCAACCCAAACTCCAAGGGGATCATCCTACGAGCAGTACTTC
-,TRBJ1-5,TRBD1,TRBV5-8,CASTLGDREDQPQHF,TGTGCCAGCACCCTGGGGGACAGGGAGGATCAGCCCCAGCATTTT
-,TRBJ1-2,-,TRBV19,CASSLRQTYGYTF,TGTGCCAGTAGTTTAAGACAGACTTATGGCTACACCTTC
-,TRBJ1-5,-,TRBV19,CASSTGLFSSNQPQHF,TGTGCCAGTAGTACGGGACTCTTTTCCAGCAATCAGCCCCAGCATTTT
-,TRBJ1-2,-,TRBV5-8,CASSLAPGNYYGYTF,TGTGCCAGCAGCTTGGCTCCGGGAAACTACTATGGCTACACCTTC
few,TRBJ1-2,-,TRBV7-8,CASSLSTGERGYGYTF,TGTGCCAGCAGCTTGAGTACCGGGGAGAGAGGCTATGGCTACACCTTC
once,TRBJ2-5,TRBD2,TRBV18,CASSPPQRGIQETQYF,TGTGCCAGCTCACCACCGCAGCGGGGGATTCAAGAGACCCAGTACTTC
-,TRBJ2-2,-,TRBV5-1,CASSRFLSGELFF,TGCGCCAGCAGCCGCTTCCTGAGCGGGGAGCTGTTTTTT
few,TRBJ2-3,-,TRBV4-1,CASSQVQATDTQYF,TGCGCCAGCAGCCAAGTCCAAGCCACAGATACGCAGTATTTT
-,TRBJ1-6,TRBD1,TRBV19,CASSGTALSPLHF,TGTGCCAGTAGTGGGACAGCCTTGTCACCCCTCCACTTT